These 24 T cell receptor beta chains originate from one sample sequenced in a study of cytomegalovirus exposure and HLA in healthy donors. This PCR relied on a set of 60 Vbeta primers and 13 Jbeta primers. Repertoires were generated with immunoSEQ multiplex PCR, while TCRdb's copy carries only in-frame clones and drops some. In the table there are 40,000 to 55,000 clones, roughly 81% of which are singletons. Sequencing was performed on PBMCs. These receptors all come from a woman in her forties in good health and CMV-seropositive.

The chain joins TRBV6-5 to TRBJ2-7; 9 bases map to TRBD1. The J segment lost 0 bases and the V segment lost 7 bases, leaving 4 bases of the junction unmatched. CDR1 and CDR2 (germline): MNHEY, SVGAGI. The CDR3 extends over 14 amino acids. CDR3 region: CASKDRGLSYEQYF. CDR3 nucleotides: TGTGCCAGCAAGGACAGGGGCCTCTCCTACGAGCAGTACTTC.

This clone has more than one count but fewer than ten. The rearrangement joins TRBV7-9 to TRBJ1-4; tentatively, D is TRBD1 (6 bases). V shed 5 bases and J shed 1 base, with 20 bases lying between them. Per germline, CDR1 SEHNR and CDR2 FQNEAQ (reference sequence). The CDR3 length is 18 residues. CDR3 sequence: CASSLGRGGVETNEKLFF. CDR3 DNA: TGTGCCAGCAGCCTGGGCAGGGGAGGGGTCGAAACTAATGAAAAACTGTTTTTT.

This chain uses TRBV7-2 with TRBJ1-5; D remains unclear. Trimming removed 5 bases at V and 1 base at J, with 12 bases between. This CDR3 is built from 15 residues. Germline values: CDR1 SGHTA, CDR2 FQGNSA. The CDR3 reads CASSPTRGSNQPQHF. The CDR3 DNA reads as TGTGCCAGCAGCCCCACAAGAGGCAGCAATCAGCCCCAGCATTTT.

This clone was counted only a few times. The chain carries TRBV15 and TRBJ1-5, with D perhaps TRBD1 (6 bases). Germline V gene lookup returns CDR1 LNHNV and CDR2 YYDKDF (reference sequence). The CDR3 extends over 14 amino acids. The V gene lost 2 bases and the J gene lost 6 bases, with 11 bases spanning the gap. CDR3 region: CATSRPGGGQPQHF. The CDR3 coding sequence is TGTGCCACCAGCAGACCGGGAGGGGGTCAGCCCCAGCATTTT.

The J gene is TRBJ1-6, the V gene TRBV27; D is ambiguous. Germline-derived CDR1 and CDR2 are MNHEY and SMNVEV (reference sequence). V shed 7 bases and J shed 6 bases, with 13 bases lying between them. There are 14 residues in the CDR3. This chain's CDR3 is CASKVNRPNSPLHF. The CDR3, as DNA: TGTGCCAGCAAAGTAAACAGACCTAATTCACCCCTCCACTTT.

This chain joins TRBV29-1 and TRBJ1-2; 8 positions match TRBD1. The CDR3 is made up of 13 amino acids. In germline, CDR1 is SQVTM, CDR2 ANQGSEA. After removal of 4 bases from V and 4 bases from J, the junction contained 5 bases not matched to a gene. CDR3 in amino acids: CSVGTGFSYGYTF. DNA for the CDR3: TGCAGCGTTGGGACAGGGTTTTCCTATGGCTACACCTTC. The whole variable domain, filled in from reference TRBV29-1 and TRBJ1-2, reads SAVISQKPSRDICQRGTSLTIQCQVDSQVTMMFWYRQQPGQSLTLIATANQGSEATYESGFVIDKFPISRPNLTFSTLTVSNMSPEDSSIYLCSVGTGFSYGYTFGSGTRLTVV.

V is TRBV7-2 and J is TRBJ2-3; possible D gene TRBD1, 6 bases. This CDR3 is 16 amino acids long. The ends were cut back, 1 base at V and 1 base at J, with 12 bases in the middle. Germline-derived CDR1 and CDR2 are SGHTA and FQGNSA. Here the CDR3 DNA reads TGTGCCAGCAGCTTAGGCAGGGGAAGTGGCACAGATACGCAGTATTTT. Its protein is CASSLGRGSGTDTQYF. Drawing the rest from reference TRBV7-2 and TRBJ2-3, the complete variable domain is GAGVSQSPSNKVTEKGKDVELRCDPISGHTALYWYRQSLGQGLEFLIYFQGNSAPDKSGLPSDRFSAERTGGSVSTLTIQRTQQEDSAVYLCASSLGRGSGTDTQYFGPGTRLTVL.

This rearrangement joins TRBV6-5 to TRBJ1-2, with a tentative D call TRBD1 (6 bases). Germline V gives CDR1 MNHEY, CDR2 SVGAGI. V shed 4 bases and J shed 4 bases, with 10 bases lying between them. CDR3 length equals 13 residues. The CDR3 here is CASSWTVGYGYTF. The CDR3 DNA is TGTGCCAGCAGTTGGACAGTTGGCTATGGCTACACCTTC.

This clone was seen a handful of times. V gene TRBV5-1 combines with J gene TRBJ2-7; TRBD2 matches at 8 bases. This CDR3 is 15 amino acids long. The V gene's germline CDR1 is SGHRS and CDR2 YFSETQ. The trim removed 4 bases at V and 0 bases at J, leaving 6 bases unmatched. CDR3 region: CASSPSGGSSYEQYF. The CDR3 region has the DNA TGCGCCAGCAGCCCCAGCGGGGGAAGCTCCTACGAGCAGTACTTC.

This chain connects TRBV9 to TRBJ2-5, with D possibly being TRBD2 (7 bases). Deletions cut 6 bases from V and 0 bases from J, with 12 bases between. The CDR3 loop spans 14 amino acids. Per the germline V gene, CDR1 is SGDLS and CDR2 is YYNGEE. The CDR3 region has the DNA TGTGCCAGCACGGGGGGCCCGTACCAAGAGACCCAGTACTTC. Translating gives CASTGGPYQETQYF.

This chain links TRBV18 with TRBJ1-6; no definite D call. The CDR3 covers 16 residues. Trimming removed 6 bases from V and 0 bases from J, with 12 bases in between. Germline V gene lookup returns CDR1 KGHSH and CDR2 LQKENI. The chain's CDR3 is CASSPIESSYNSPLHF. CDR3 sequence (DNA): TGTGCCAGCTCCCCCATAGAAAGCTCCTATAATTCACCCCTCCACTTT.

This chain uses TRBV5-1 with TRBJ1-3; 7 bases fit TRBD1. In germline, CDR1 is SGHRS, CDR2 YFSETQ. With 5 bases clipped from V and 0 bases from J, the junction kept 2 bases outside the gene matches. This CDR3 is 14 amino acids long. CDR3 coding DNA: TGCGCCAGCAGGCGACAGGGCTCTGGAAACACCATATATTTT. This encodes CASRRQGSGNTIYF.

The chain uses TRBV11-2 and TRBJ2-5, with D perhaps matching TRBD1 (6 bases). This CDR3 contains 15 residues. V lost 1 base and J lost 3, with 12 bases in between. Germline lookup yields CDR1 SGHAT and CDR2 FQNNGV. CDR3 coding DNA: TGTGCCAGCAGCTTAGCAGGACAGTTTGAAGAGACCCAGTACTTC. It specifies CASSLAGQFEETQYF.

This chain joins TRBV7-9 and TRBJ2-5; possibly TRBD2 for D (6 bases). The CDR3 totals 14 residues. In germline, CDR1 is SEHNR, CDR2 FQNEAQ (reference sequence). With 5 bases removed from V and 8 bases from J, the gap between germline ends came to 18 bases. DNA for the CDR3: TGTGCCAGCAGCCTCGACGGGACTTCAGCTACCCAGTACTTC. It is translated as CASSLDGTSATQYF.

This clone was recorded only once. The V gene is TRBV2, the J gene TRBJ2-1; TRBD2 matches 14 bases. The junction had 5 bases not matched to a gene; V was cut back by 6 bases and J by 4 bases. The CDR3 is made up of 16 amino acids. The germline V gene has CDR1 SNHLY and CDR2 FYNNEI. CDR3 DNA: TGTGCCAGCAGGGGAGGACTAGCGGGGGGATACAATGAGCAGTTCTTC. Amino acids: CASRGGLAGGYNEQFF.

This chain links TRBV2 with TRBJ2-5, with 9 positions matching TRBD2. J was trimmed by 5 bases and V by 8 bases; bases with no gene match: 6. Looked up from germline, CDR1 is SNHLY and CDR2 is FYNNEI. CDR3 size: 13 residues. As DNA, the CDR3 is TGTGCCAGCCTTGGCGGGGGGGCGGAGACCCAGTACTTC. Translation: CASLGGGAETQYF.

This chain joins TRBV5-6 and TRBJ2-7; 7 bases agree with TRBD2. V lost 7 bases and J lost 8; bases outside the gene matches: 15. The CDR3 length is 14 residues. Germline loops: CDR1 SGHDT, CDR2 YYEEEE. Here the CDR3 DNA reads TGTGCCAGCGAGACTTCGGGGGGTGTAGGTCAGCAGTACTTC. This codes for CASETSGGVGQQYF.

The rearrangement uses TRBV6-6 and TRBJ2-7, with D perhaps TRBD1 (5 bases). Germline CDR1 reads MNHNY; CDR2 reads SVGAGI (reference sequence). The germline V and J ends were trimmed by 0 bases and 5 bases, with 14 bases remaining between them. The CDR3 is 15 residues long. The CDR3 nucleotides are TGTGCCAGCAGTTACTCGGGGCAGGGAACCCACGAGCAGTACTTC. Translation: CASSYSGQGTHEQYF.

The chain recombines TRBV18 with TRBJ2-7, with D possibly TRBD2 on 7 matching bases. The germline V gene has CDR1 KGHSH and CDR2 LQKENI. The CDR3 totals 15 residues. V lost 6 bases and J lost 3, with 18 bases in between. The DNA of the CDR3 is TGTGCCAGCTCGGAGGGGGGGGAAATGCTCTACGAGCAGTACTTC. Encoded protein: CASSEGGEMLYEQYF. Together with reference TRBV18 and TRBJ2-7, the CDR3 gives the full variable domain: NAGVMQNPRHLVRRRGQEARLRCSPMKGHSHVYWYRQLPEEGLKFMVYLQKENIIDESGMPKERFSAEFPKEGPSILRIQQVVRGDSAAYFCASSEGGEMLYEQYFGPGTRLTVT.

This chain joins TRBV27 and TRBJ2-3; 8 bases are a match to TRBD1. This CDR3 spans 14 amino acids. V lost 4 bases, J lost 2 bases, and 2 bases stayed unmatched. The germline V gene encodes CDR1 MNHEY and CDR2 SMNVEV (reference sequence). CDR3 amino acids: CASSWDRLTDTQYF. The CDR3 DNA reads TGTGCCAGCAGTTGGGACAGGCTCACAGATACGCAGTATTTT.

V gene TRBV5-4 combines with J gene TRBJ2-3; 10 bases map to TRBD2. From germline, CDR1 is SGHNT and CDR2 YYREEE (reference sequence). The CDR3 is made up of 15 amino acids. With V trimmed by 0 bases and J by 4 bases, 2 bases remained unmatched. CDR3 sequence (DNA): TGTGCCAGCAGCTTGGTAGCGGGGGGTGCAGATACGCAGTATTTT. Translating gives CASSLVAGGADTQYF.

CDR3 sequence reads: CASSPPADRGAVGYTF. DNA of the CDR3: TGTGCCAGCTCACCTCCGGCGGACAGGGGGGCTGTTGGCTACACCTTC. The rearrangement links TRBV18 to TRBJ1-2, with 10 bases aligning to TRBD1. This CDR3 comprises 16 residues. The V gene's germline CDR1 is KGHSH and CDR2 LQKENI. V shed 3 bases and J 7 bases; nucleotides not matched to a gene: 11. Full variable domain (remainder filled in from reference TRBV18 and TRBJ1-2): NAGVMQNPRHLVRRRGQEARLRCSPMKGHSHVYWYRQLPEEGLKFMVYLQKENIIDESGMPKERFSAEFPKEGPSILRIQQVVRGDSAAYFCASSPPADRGAVGYTFGSGTRLTVV.

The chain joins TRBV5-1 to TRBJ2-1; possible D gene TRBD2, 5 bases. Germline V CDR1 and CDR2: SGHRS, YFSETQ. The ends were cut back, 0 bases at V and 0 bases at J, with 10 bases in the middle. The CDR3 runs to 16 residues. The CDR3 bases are TGCGCCAGCAGCTTGGTGGCAACTAGCTCCTACAATGAGCAGTTCTTC. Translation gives CASSLVATSSYNEQFF.

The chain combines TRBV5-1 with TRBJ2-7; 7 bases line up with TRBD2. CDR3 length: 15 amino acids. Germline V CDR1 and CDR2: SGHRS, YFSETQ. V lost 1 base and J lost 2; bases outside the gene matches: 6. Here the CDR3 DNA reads TGCGCCAGCAGCTTGAAGCGGGGTCTAACCTACGAGCAGTACTTC. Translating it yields CASSLKRGLTYEQYF.